A selection of T cell receptor beta chains follows, all from one sample in a study of CD8 T cells in Susac syndrome. In TCRdb, the immunoSEQ multiplex PCR reads were re-called with MiXCR into one record per CDR3 protein. The repertoire consists of about 210,000 distinct CDR3 sequences, with roughly 96% occurring once and the leading ten covering about 0.088%. The source material was CD4+ T cells from PBMCs. Receptor source: a human donor with multiple sclerosis. Both conserved end residues are trimmed from each CDR3. Part of the rows lack a size; the others show once, few, many or a class for expanded clones.

V gene,J gene,clone size,CDR3 length,CDR3 protein
TRBV13,TRBJ1-2,.,11,ASSLTTNYGYT
TRBV9,TRBJ2-3,.,14,ASSVGRGPGTDTQY
TRBV20-1,TRBJ1-4,once,10,SVGEENEKLF
TRBV9,TRBJ2-1,.,13,ASSVTNSGSNEQF
TRBV5-4,TRBJ2-1,.,14,ASSFPRTPTYNEQF
TRBV20-1,TRBJ1-5,.,11,SARRQGDQPQH
TRBV5-1,TRBJ2-5,.,12,ASSLVPRGETQY
TRBV28,TRBJ2-7,.,12,ASRAGTSVYEQY
TRBV20-1,TRBJ2-1,once,14,SARDRDRDSYNEQF
TRBV3-1,TRBJ2-1,.,11,ASSQLAKGEQF
TRBV20-1,TRBJ2-5,.,13,SARDRPTGTETQY
TRBV20-1,TRBJ2-2,.,11,SVRLAATGELF
TRBV9,TRBJ2-1,.,12,ASSALDGQNEQF
TRBV6-5,TRBJ2-1,.,14,ASSYSVSGSYMRKF
TRBV23-1,TRBJ2-1,.,12,ASSQCISYNEQF
TRBV9,TRBJ1-1,.,12,ASSVGTGATEAF
TRBV5-4,TRBJ2-3,.,13,ASSLGETAPDTQY
TRBV20-1,TRBJ2-7,.,9,SATTSSEQY
TRBV7-2,TRBJ2-7,.,10,ASSLERGEQY
TRBV2,TRBJ2-1,.,13,ASKARSGRSNEQF
TRBV7-3,TRBJ1-1,.,11,ASSRQSNTEAF
TRBV3-1,TRBJ2-1,.,14,ASSRPLNRGFNEQF
TRBV7-9,TRBJ2-3,.,12,ASSEREYTDTQY
TRBV6-1,TRBJ2-7,.,10,ASTRTRYEQY
TRBV7-8,TRBJ2-4,.,20,ASSQGRVPGLADLLAKNIQY
TRBV20-1,TRBJ2-3,.,10,SARQSTDTQY
TRBV20-1,TRBJ2-3,.,12,SARSGTYTDTQY